These T cell receptor beta chains were read from a single sample in a study of identical twins. Via MiXCR, TCRdb re-called the 5' RACE reads, giving one row per CDR3 protein. This sample has approximately 600,000 distinct CDR3 sequences, with more than 9% found just once. The sample was also reused in another study, on yellow fever vaccine responses in identical twins.

The material sequenced was PBMCs. The receptors were sampled from a woman in her late teens or twenties in good health. CDR3s include the opening cysteine and the closing phenylalanine or tryptophan. Each record gives: D gene, J gene, V gene, clone size, CDR3 DNA, CDR3 protein. A D gene is named only where the DNA matches it firmly. Rows give clone size only sometimes, using once, few, many, or a class for an expanded clone.

>.|TRBJ2-1|TRBV3-1|few
TGTGCCAGCGAAAGGGGCAATGAGCAGTTCTTC
CASERGNEQFF
>TRBD1|TRBJ1-1|TRBV6-1|few
TGTGCCAGCAGTACGGGACAGGGATACACTGAAGCTTTCTTT
CASSTGQGYTEAFF
>.|TRBJ2-2|TRBV24-1|many
TGTGCCACCAGTGATGGCAGGGTCGATGCCGGGGAGCTGTTTTTT
CATSDGRVDAGELFF
>TRBD1|TRBJ2-2|TRBV18|.
TGTGCCAGCTCACCTCGTCCCAGACAGGGAATGAACACCGGGGAGCTGTTTTTT
CASSPRPRQGMNTGELFF
>TRBD2|TRBJ2-5|TRBV3-1|few
TGTGCCAGCAGCCAGGGTTTAGCGGGGGTGGGGGAGACCCAGTACTTC
CASSQGLAGVGETQYF
>.|TRBJ2-7|TRBV2|many
TGTGCCAGCATTTTTGGGGGATACGAGCAGTACTTC
CASIFGGYEQYF
>.|TRBJ1-1|TRBV7-9|many
TGTGCCAGCAGCAATGGGATTCAAGCTTTCTTT
CASSNGIQAFF
>.|TRBJ1-3|TRBV7-9|.
TGTGCCAGCAGCCCGACGAGCTCTGGAAACACCATATATTTT
CASSPTSSGNTIYF
>TRBD2|TRBJ2-1|TRBV6-1|.
TGTGCCAGCAGCCGGACTAGCGGGGGGGCCGGGTACAATGAGCAGTTCTTC
CASSRTSGGAGYNEQFF
>.|TRBJ2-5|TRBV29-1|many
TGCAGCGTACGTCAGGGGCCTGGAGAGACCCAGTACTTC
CSVRQGPGETQYF
>.|TRBJ2-3|TRBV5-1|.
TGCGCCAGCAGCCTGGGGGCATTGGTCCCTCCAGATACGCAGTATTTT
CASSLGALVPPDTQYF
>.|TRBJ1-1|TRBV14|few
TGTGCCAGCAGCCAAGTCCGTGGGATGATTAGCACTGAAGCTTTCTTT
CASSQVRGMISTEAFF
>.|TRBJ2-1|TRBV7-9|many
TGTGCCAGCAGCTTAGCACTAGGGAGCAATGAGCAGTTCTTC
CASSLALGSNEQFF
>.|TRBJ2-5|TRBV7-6|.
TGTGCCAGCAGCTTAGACGGGATGGGGGAGACCCAGTACTTC
CASSLDGMGETQYF
>.|TRBJ2-7|TRBV5-6|.
TGTGCCAGCAGCTTTGGGCCGAACTCCTACGAGCAGTACTTC
CASSFGPNSYEQYF
>.|TRBJ1-6|TRBV20-1|few
TGCAGTGCTAGCGGACGGGGAGATTCACCCCTCCACTTT
CSASGRGDSPLHF
>TRBD2|TRBJ2-1|TRBV6-2/TRBV6-3|.
TGTGCCAGCAGTCATAGTGGGGGGGACTACGAGCAGTTCTTC
CASSHSGGDYEQFF
>.|TRBJ2-4|TRBV20-1|many
TGCAGTGCTAGAGATCCCCAGGTCGCCAAAAACATTCAGTACTTC
CSARDPQVAKNIQYF
>.|TRBJ2-7|TRBV7-9|many
TGTGCCAGCAGCTTAGACCCAGGGATGCTATACGAGCAGTACTTC
CASSLDPGMLYEQYF
>.|TRBJ2-1|TRBV7-9|many
TGTGCCAGCAGCTTAGGTCGGCCCGCCTCCTACAATGAGCAGTTCTTC
CASSLGRPASYNEQFF
>TRBD2|TRBJ2-2|TRBV10-3|few
TGTGCCATCAGTGACTTACTAGCGGACGACACCGGGGAGCTGTTTTTT
CAISDLLADDTGELFF
>.|TRBJ1-4|TRBV5-1|few
TGCGCCAGCAGCTTGGAGGGGATTAATGAAAAACTGTTTTTT
CASSLEGINEKLFF
>TRBD2|TRBJ2-7|TRBV3-1|many
TGTGCCAGCAGCAAAGGACTAGCGGGGGGTGAGCAGTACTTC
CASSKGLAGGEQYF
>.|TRBJ2-3|TRBV12-3/TRBV12-4|.
TGTGCCAGCAGGGACCCCGCGGGGATGTCGGCAGATACGCAGTATTTT
CASRDPAGMSADTQYF
>TRBD1|TRBJ2-7|TRBV5-1|many
TGCGCCAGCAGCCCAGGACAGGGGGCGAAGCCCTACGAGCAGTACTTC
CASSPGQGAKPYEQYF
>TRBD2|TRBJ2-3|TRBV20-1|few
TGCAGTGCTAGCCCATTGGACGGGACTAGCGGGGGAACAGATACGCAGTATTTT
CSASPLDGTSGGTDTQYF
>TRBD1|TRBJ2-3|TRBV6-5|.
TGTGCCAGCAGTTACCCTAGAACAGGGGGCACAGATACGCAGTATTTT
CASSYPRTGGTDTQYF
>.|TRBJ2-1|TRBV20-1|few
TGCAGTGCTAGACTCCAGTTTTTGGAAAGCGGAAACTCCTACAATGAGCAGTTCTTC
CSARLQFLESGNSYNEQFF
>.|TRBJ2-5|TRBV6-5|.
TGTGCCAGCAGGTCCGACCGGGGGACCCAGTACTTC
CASRSDRGTQYF
>TRBD1|TRBJ1-5|TRBV20-1|.
TGCAGTGCTAGCATAGGGGGACAGGTTGCACCTCAGCCCCAGCATTTT
CSASIGGQVAPQPQHF
>TRBD2|TRBJ2-1|TRBV6-5|.
TGTGCCAGCAGTTACCCGCTAGCGGGAGGGTCCTACAATGAGCAGTTCTTC
CASSYPLAGGSYNEQFF
>.|TRBJ2-7|TRBV7-2|few
TGTGCCAGCGGAACACGATGGGACAAAGCCTACGAGCAGTACTTC
CASGTRWDKAYEQYF
>.|TRBJ2-1|TRBV12-3/TRBV12-4|.
TGTGCCAGCACCATTCCAGGGAACGATCTCAATGAGCAGTTCTTC
CASTIPGNDLNEQFF
>TRBD2|TRBJ2-3|TRBV5-6|few
TGTGCCAGCAGCTTGGGACTTTCTAGCGGAGATACGCAGTATTTT
CASSLGLSSGDTQYF
>TRBD2|TRBJ2-1|TRBV11-1|many
TGTGCCAGCAGGCATAGCGGGAGTTATAATGAGCAGTTCTTC
CASRHSGSYNEQFF
>.|TRBJ2-5|TRBV20-1|.
TGCAGTATACGAGGTCGGGGGGCTCAAGAGACCCAGTACTTC
CSIRGRGAQETQYF
>.|TRBJ2-7|TRBV24-1|few
TGTGCCACCAGTGATTCCCGGGGTTACGAGCAGTACTTC
CATSDSRGYEQYF
>TRBD2|TRBJ2-7|TRBV12-3/TRBV12-4|once
TGTGCCAGCAGTACCCATGGCCTAGCGGGGTTCTACGAGCAGTACTTC
CASSTHGLAGFYEQYF
>TRBD1|TRBJ2-7|TRBV6-5|.
TGTGCCAGCAGTTTCCTGACAGGGAGCTCCTACGAGCAGTACTTC
CASSFLTGSSYEQYF
>.|TRBJ2-3|TRBV5-1|.
TGCGCCAGCACCCCCGGGACGGCTAGCACAGATACGCAGTATTTT
CASTPGTASTDTQYF
>TRBD1|TRBJ2-3|TRBV7-2|.
TGTGCCAGCAGCTTCGACAGGGGCCGAGATACGCAGTATTTT
CASSFDRGRDTQYF
>.|TRBJ2-5|TRBV7-9|few
TGTGCCAGCAGCTTAGCTATCGAGACCCAGTACTTC
CASSLAIETQYF
>TRBD1|TRBJ2-7|TRBV25-1|.
TGTGCCAGCAGTGAATTGGGGACAGGGGATGCCGGATACGAGCAGTACTTC
CASSELGTGDAGYEQYF
>.|TRBJ2-7|TRBV7-8|few
TGTGCCAGCAAACCTGGGACATCTTCCTACGAGCAGTACTTC
CASKPGTSSYEQYF
>.|TRBJ2-3|TRBV10-3|many
TGTGCCATCAGTAATCTCGGCGGGGCCACGACAGATACGCAGTATTTT
CAISNLGGATTDTQYF
>.|TRBJ2-7|TRBV7-9|.
TGTGCCAGCAGGTCAGGGTCAGGCTACGAGCAGTACTTC
CASRSGSGYEQYF
>.|TRBJ2-3|TRBV12-3/TRBV12-4|few
TGTGCCAGCAGTTTGGGACTTCCTACGCAGTATTTT
CASSLGLPTQYF
>TRBD2|TRBJ2-1|TRBV6-2/TRBV6-3|.
TGTGCCACCTTGGTGGGCGGGAGGACTTACAATGAGCAGTTCTTC
CATLVGGRTYNEQFF
>.|TRBJ2-1|TRBV7-9|.
TGTGCCAGCAGCATCGGCGGTTACAATGAGCAGTTCTTC
CASSIGGYNEQFF
>.|TRBJ2-5|TRBV29-1|few
TGCAGCCACGCGCGGGGTCGAGAGACCCAGTACTTC
CSHARGRETQYF
>TRBD1|TRBJ1-1|TRBV29-1|few
TGCAGCGTTGAAGGGTTCGAGGGGGAGTCCCCGGGACAGAGTCTACACGCTGAAGCTTTCTTT
CSVEGFEGESPGQSLHAEAFF
>TRBD2|TRBJ2-2|TRBV7-8|many
TGTGCCAGCAGCCTCCTGACTAGCGTATACACCGGGGAGCTGTTTTTT
CASSLLTSVYTGELFF
>TRBD1|TRBJ1-1|TRBV20-1|.
TGCAGTGCTGATAACAGGGGGCAGACTGAAGCTTTCTTT
CSADNRGQTEAFF
>TRBD2|TRBJ2-3|TRBV18|many
TGTGCCAGCTCACCCCGGACTAGCGGGGAAGATACGCAGTATTTT
CASSPRTSGEDTQYF
>.|TRBJ2-7|TRBV5-1|many
TGCGCCAGCAGCGTACGGGACGTGACCTACGAGCAGTACTTC
CASSVRDVTYEQYF
>TRBD1|TRBJ1-2|TRBV3-1|many
TGTGCCAGCAGCCGGGGACAGAACTATGGCTACACCTTC
CASSRGQNYGYTF
>TRBD1|TRBJ1-1|TRBV5-1|many
TGCGCCAGCAGCGGCCGGGACAGGGACACTGAAGCTTTCTTT
CASSGRDRDTEAFF
>.|TRBJ2-7|TRBV15|many
TGTGCCACCAGCAGAGATCAATTGGGGGATAATTATTACGAGCAGTACTTC
CATSRDQLGDNYYEQYF